This is a list of T cell receptor beta chains from one sample in a study of monozygotic twins with inflammatory bowel disease. For each CDR3 protein, TCRdb gives one entry from its re-call of the 5' RACE reads, without DNA. Its table records 200,000 to 250,000 distinct CDR3 sequences. The sample was blood. These receptors originate from a human donor with ulcerative colitis or Crohn's disease, or a healthy co-twin of an affected twin (not recorded which). The CDR3 runs from the conserved cysteine through the conserved F or W.

v_gene	j_gene	len	CDR3aa
TRBV5-6	TRBJ2-5	15	CASSLRQVEIGTQYF
TRBV12-3/TRBV12-4	TRBJ1-1	20	CASSSKFDVIAGEDGTEAFF
TRBV5-6	TRBJ1-1	13	CASSMGAGGEAFF
TRBV20-1	TRBJ1-5	15	CSASQFRRGNQPQHF
TRBV7-2	TRBJ1-6	15	CASASGGETNSPLHF
TRBV5-4	TRBJ2-7	13	CASSLNRQGEQYF
TRBV10-3	TRBJ2-2	15	CAISESGRYTGELFF
TRBV7-9	TRBJ1-3	15	CASSPERVGGNTIYF
TRBV4-1	TRBJ2-6	14	CASSPDSGANVLTF
TRBV6-5	TRBJ1-1	17	CASSYSRTGKRYTEAFF
TRBV20-1	TRBJ1-2	15	CSARALDRGGYGYTF
TRBV14	TRBJ2-4	15	CASNQDGSSGVIQYF
TRBV5-1	TRBJ2-4	13	CASSLVAGDIQYF
TRBV6-1	TRBJ2-7	14	CASSERTGSYEQYF
TRBV5-1	TRBJ2-1	15	CASNAGQGSYNEQFF
TRBV20-1	TRBJ1-3	16	CSARVLGQFSGNTIYF